This T cell receptor (beta chain) emerged from a study of shared clonotypes between healthy human individuals. CDR3 size: 14 residues. The germline gives CDR1 KGHSH, CDR2 LQKENI. V was clipped by 1 base and J by 8 bases, with 12 bases between them. General study points: Clonotypes shared by all four sorted-subset donors had higher generation probabilities than non-shared clonotypes.

Assay: immunoSEQ multiplex PCR; the TCRdb copy retains only in-frame clones and omits some. The sample yields hundreds of thousands of clones, 90% to 96% seen once. About this clone itself: Its cognate antigen is unknown.

The source of this sequence is a woman aged 25 to 39 in good health. This chain uses TRBV18 with TRBJ2-1, with a weak D call TRBD2 (5 bases). The sequenced sample was naive CD4+ T cells sorted from blood. The subset: CD45RA+ positively selected. In nucleotides, the CDR3 is TGTGCCAGCTCACCACGGGAGTTCCATGATGAGCAGTTCTTC. Translated, it gives CASSPREFHDEQFF.